A single TCR beta chain is shown here with its context. This clone's antigen is unknown. Base qualities are not at hand, and no much larger clone is one base apart. This sample is drawn from a study of shared clonotypes between healthy human individuals (dated by TCRdb to about 2020). Notes on the research overall: Two women and a few men aged 18 to 49 years were included in the cohort. For each donor, CD4 naive and CD4 memory were each given three plates, CD8 naive was given two plates, and CD8 memory was given one plate. To estimate repertoire size and how much clonotypes are shared between individuals, the study performed deep sequencing of blood TCR repertoires from a few healthy adults. Libraries were prepared and TCR repertoires were sequenced by different laboratories using diverse techniques, in order to increase sequencing depth and limit assay-specific biases. Leukapheresis yielded between about 0.85 and 10 billion PBMCs per donor.

The donors were healthy, HIV-negative adults with no recently reported acute infections or vaccinations. Only Caucasian adults living in Nashville, Tennessee, USA were represented among the donors. CD4+ T cells were enriched by magnetic negative selection; naive cells were then positively selected on CD45RA, and the negative fraction formed the memory subset. Blood was collected by leukapheresis, and PBMCs were isolated by Ficoll-Histopaque density gradient centrifugation and then cryopreserved in liquid nitrogen vapor phase. Analytical flow cytometry was used to check the purity and quantity of each magnetically sorted T cell population. Genomic DNA was isolated from every sorted fraction and measured by UV absorbance on a Nanodrop 2000c. Trimming takes 8 bases from V and 8 bases from J, and the germline ends sit 9 bases apart. The CDR3 has 11 amino acids, counting the end cysteine and phenylalanine. The retained sequence is limited to the CDR3, 33 bases, with the frame set at the first base. CDR1 and CDR2 (MDHEN, SYDVKM) derive from the germline V gene.

TCR CDR3 regions were amplified from genomic DNA by multiplex PCR using the deep immunoSEQ assay. Extracted genomic DNA from each cell subset was spread evenly across all wells of several immunoSEQ 96-well plates, with each plate serving as a replicate. For sorted subsets, about 220 ng of genomic DNA, equivalent to around 31,000 T cell genomes, went into each replicate PCR. The purified libraries were quantified using a Qubit 3.0 fluorometer, sized with a Bioanalyzer 2100, and then quantified again using the KAPA Library Quantification kit. A separate single-read 150-cycle Illumina NextSeq 550 flow cell was used to sequence each immunoSEQ 96-well plate. In the paper's pipeline: Because the immunoSEQ output included only junctional sequences and no quality scores, the filtering could not be the same as the filtering used for full-length reads. Sequences were annotated with PyIR, a Python wrapper for IgBLAST v1.9, using IMGT germline references to assign V/J genes and CDR3. Reads with weak V/J assignments (E-value above 1e-6), missing CDR3, stop codons, out-of-frame junctions, or ambiguous translated residues were removed. A V3J clonotype was defined by an identical inferred V gene, J gene, and CDR3 amino acid sequence. Percentage overlap between repertoires was computed as shared unique clonotypes divided by the size of the smaller repertoire. RTK rarefaction, the Chao1 estimator, and Recon v2.1 estimates of unobserved clonotypes were used to assess repertoire richness. OLGA was used to compute generation probabilities for all TCRbeta clonotypes that the gDNA method yielded from several donors. In its TCRdb copy, this immuneACCESS table keeps in-frame sequences only and misses some clones. Where compared with another copy, unresolved V genes explain less than half of these, and the others have no known cause. V, J and clone size are taken as reported in that table, and D and trimming were inferred from the DNA itself. The sample table records more than 850,000 clones; 75% to 85% of these occur just once. Clones ranked in the top ten supply about 0.52% of the sample.

General findings and caveats noted by the study authors: Only blood was sampled, and tissue TCR repertoires likely differ from those in blood. Higher generation probabilities were observed for clonotypes shared by all four sorted-subset donors than for non-shared clonotypes. About 4.5% of naive CD4, more than 3% of naive CD8, about 2.1% of memory CD4, and 0.4% of memory CD8 clonotypes were shared across several donors. Naive subsets generally had larger estimated clonotype richness than memory subsets. Even with the large sequencing depth, rarefaction of the sorted-subset datasets indicated that sequencing was incomplete. The genetic and exposure-history diversity represented was limited by the small number of donors. Pairwise subsampling indicated that sequencing depth was expected to affect the degree of clonotype sharing among donors.

Sequencing was performed on memory CD4+ T cells from PBMCs. The sample's cell subset or site, from its label and the paper: CD45RA-negative fraction. The V and J segments used are TRBV28 and TRBJ2-2; the D gene identity is not certain. This TCR derives from a man aged 18 to 30 in good health. Some clones in this sample may be carry-over from other donors' samples. In nucleotides, the sequence is TGTGCCAGCCGATCGGAGGGGGAGCTGTTTTTT. Its translation reads: CASRSEGELFF.